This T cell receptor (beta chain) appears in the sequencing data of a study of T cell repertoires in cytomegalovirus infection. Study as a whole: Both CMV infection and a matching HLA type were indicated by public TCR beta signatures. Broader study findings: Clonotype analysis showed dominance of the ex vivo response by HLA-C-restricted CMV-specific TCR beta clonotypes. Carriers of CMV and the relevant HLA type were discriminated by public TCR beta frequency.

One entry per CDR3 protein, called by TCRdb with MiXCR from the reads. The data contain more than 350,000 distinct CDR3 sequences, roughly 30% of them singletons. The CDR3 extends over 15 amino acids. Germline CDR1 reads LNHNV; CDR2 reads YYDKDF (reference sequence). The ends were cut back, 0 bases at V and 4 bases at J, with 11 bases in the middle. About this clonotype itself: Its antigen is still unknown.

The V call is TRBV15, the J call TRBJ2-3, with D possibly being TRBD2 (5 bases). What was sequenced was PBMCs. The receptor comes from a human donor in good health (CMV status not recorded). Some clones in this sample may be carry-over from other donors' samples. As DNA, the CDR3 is TGTGCCACCAGCAGAGAGAGCGGTAGGGCAGATACGCAGTATTTT. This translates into CATSRESGRADTQYF.